Presented here are 27 T cell receptor beta chains from one specimen sequenced in a study of OX40 agonist ivuxolimab in advanced cancers. Only in-frame clones appear in the TCRdb table, and some are missing; sequencing was by immunoSEQ multiplex PCR. Here the sample spans about 71,000 clones, roughly nine tenths being singletons. The starting material was CD4+ or CD8+ T cells sorted from blood, obtained in a trial of the OX40 agonist ivuxolimab. The origin of the receptors is an adult with an advanced solid tumor such as melanoma, head and neck, liver or kidney cancer.

The chain joins TRBV4-2 to TRBJ2-7, with D perhaps matching TRBD2 (6 bases). The CDR3 is 15 amino acids. Trimming removed 0 bases at V and 3 bases at J, with 12 bases between. The germline CDR1 and CDR2 sequences are LGHNA and YNFKEQ. CDR3 nucleotides: TGTGCCAGCAGCCAAGAACCGGGGAGGTTCTACGAGCAGTACTTC. Translated: CASSQEPGRFYEQYF.

This chain connects TRBV5-8 to TRBJ1-5; D possibly corresponds to TRBD1 (6 bases). CDR1 is SGHTS and CDR2 is YDEGEE in the germline V gene. This CDR3 contains 15 residues. Trimming removed 4 bases from V and 10 bases from J, with 21 bases in between. The CDR3 DNA reads as TGTGCCAGCAGCCAACAGAATACAGGGAACGAACCCCAGCATTTT. Its protein is CASSQQNTGNEPQHF.

This clone occurred once. This chain connects TRBV4-3 to TRBJ2-3; D gene uncertain. The CDR3 loop spans 14 amino acids. The germline gives CDR1 LGHNA, CDR2 YSLEER. V was pared by 3 bases and J by 3 bases, with 10 bases between. The CDR3, as DNA: TGCGCCAGCAGCCAGGAACCGCGAACAGATACGCAGTATTTT. It specifies CASSQEPRTDTQYF.

The CDR3 reads CASSLDRGSGNTIYF. In DNA, the CDR3 is TGCGCCAGCAGCCTCGACAGGGGCTCTGGAAACACCATATATTTT. V is TRBV4-3 and J is TRBJ1-3; 8 bases align to TRBD1. There are 15 residues in the CDR3. From germline, CDR1 is LGHNA and CDR2 YSLEER. V gave up 4 bases and J gave up 0 bases; unmatched junction bases: 2.

Points on this clone: The junction does not match germline at one end; this may be a read error. Other nucleotide sequences in the sample specify the same CDR3. V usage is TRBV27 and J usage is TRBJ1-1; no firm D call. Germline lookup yields CDR1 MNHEY and CDR2 SMNVEV (reference sequence). CDR3 length equals 14 residues. The CDR3 nucleotides are TGTGCCAGCAGCTTATCGCTTGGGTTCGCTGAAGCTTTCTTT. This translates into CASSLSLGFAEAFF.

The rearrangement links TRBV27 to TRBJ2-1; D gene ambiguous. This CDR3 spans 14 amino acids. The V and J ends lost 3 bases and 0 bases respectively, with 6 bases between them. Germline V gene sequence: CDR1 MNHEY, CDR2 SMNVEV (reference sequence). The CDR3 DNA reads TGTGCCAGCAGTTTTGGGGACTCCTACAATGAGCAGTTCTTC. It codes for CASSFGDSYNEQFF.

The chain combines TRBV13 with TRBJ1-2, with D possibly TRBD1 on 6 matching bases. Germline CDR1 and CDR2: PRHDT and FYEKMQ (reference sequence). There are 12 residues in the CDR3. V was shortened by 2 bases and J by 7 bases, with 8 bases between the two germline ends. In nucleotides, the CDR3 is TGTGCCAGCAGCTTAACAGGGCTTGGCTACACCTTC. It specifies CASSLTGLGYTF. Combining the CDR3 with reference TRBV13 and TRBJ1-2 gives the whole variable domain AAGVIQSPRHLIKEKRETATLKCYPIPRHDTVYWYQQGPGQDPQFLISFYEKMQSDKGSIPDRFSAQQFSDYHSELNMSSLELGDSALYFCASSLTGLGYTFGSGTRLTVV.

The V and J genes are TRBV5-6 and TRBJ1-1; D is ambiguous. CDR1 and CDR2 (germline): SGHDT, YYEEEE. Trimming removed 5 bases at V and 1 base at J, with 15 bases between. CDR3 length: 15 amino acids. DNA for the CDR3: TGTGCCAGCAGGGAGGAAGGACGGAGGAACACTGAAGCTTTCTTT. Translation: CASREEGRRNTEAFF. Variable domain in full (rest from reference TRBV5-6 and TRBJ1-1): DAGVTQSPTHLIKTRGQQVTLRCSPKSGHDTVSWYQQALGQGPQFIFQYYEEEERQRGNFPDRFSGHQFPNYSSELNVNALLLGDSALYLCASREEGRRNTEAFFGQGTRLTVV.

This chain uses TRBV2 with TRBJ2-5; 9 bases align to TRBD2. Trimming took 2 bases from V and 5 from J; bases not matched to a gene: 6. Germline CDR1 and CDR2: SNHLY and FYNNEI. CDR3 length: 15 residues. CDR3 sequence reads: CASSELAGVEETQYF. The CDR3 coding sequence is TGTGCCAGCAGTGAATTAGCGGGAGTTGAGGAGACCCAGTACTTC.

The CDR3 protein is CASSSNVRGDTQYF. CDR3 nucleotides: TGTGCCAGCAGTTCTAATGTCCGTGGAGATACGCAGTATTTT. The rearrangement uses TRBV27 and TRBJ2-3; the D is unclear. The CDR3 loop spans 14 amino acids. Trimming left V 4 bases short and J 5 bases short, with 13 bases between. Germline CDR1 MNHEY, CDR2 SMNVEV (reference sequence).

The chain couples TRBV19 to TRBJ2-1; 8 bases map to TRBD1. The CDR3 sequence is 15 residues long. The junction had 7 bases not matched to a gene; V was cut back by 5 bases and J by 4 bases. CDR1 and CDR2 from the germline V gene are LNHDA and SQIVND (reference sequence). CDR3 amino acids: CASSPQGGGYNEQFF. CDR3 bases: TGTGCCAGTAGTCCACAGGGGGGTGGGTACAATGAGCAGTTCTTC.

This chain joins TRBV25-1 and TRBJ2-3, with 10 bases aligning to TRBD2. This CDR3 is 18 amino acids long. The trim removed 0 bases at V and 2 bases at J, leaving 8 bases unmatched. Germline V gene sequence: CDR1 MGHDK, CDR2 SYGVNS. CDR3 coding DNA: TGTGCCAGCAGTGAATATGAGGGTAGCGGGAGGTCCACAGATACGCAGTATTTT. Translation: CASSEYEGSGRSTDTQYF.

This chain joins TRBV11-3 and TRBJ2-1; tentatively, D is TRBD2 (5 bases). The CDR3 is made up of 14 amino acids. V dropped 1 base and J dropped 10 bases, with 14 bases sitting between them. Germline CDR1 and CDR2: SGHNT and YENEEA. The CDR3 sequence is CASSLGPSFWEQFF. CDR3 bases: TGTGCCAGCAGCTTAGGGCCTAGCTTCTGGGAGCAGTTCTTC.

The genes are TRBV28 and TRBJ1-3; 10 bases match TRBD1. Germline V lookup: CDR1 MDHEN, CDR2 SYDVKM. This CDR3 spans 12 amino acids. The V gene end was trimmed by 10 bases and the J gene end by 6 bases; junction bases not matched to a gene: 3. The CDR3 nucleotides are TGTGCCATCGGACAGGGGGTAAACACCATATATTTT. As protein: CAIGQGVNTIYF.

The chain recombines TRBV19 with TRBJ1-4; D ambiguous. The V gene lost 7 bases and the J gene lost 8 bases, with 14 bases spanning the gap. The V gene's germline CDR1 is LNHDA and CDR2 SQIVND (reference sequence). The CDR3 consists of 13 residues. CDR3 DNA sequence: TGTGCCAGTACGACCTGGGATGGAGAAAAACTGTTTTTT. Its translation is CASTTWDGEKLFF.

V usage is TRBV4-1 and J usage is TRBJ1-1, with D perhaps matching TRBD1 (5 bases). The germline V gene has CDR1 MGHRA and CDR2 YSYEKL. CDR3 length equals 13 residues. Trimming took off 3 bases at V and 5 bases at J, with 10 bases between the two ends. The CDR3 DNA sequence: TGCGCCAGCAGCCACAGGGCGAAAACTGAAGCTTTCTTT. Protein sequence: CASSHRAKTEAFF.

The V call is TRBV19, the J call TRBJ2-5; 10 bases are shared with TRBD2. The length of the CDR3 is 18 residues. V gave up 1 base and J gave up 5 bases; unmatched junction bases: 13. Germline CDR1 is LNHDA and CDR2 is SQIVND (reference sequence). Here the CDR3 reads CASSIGLAGVYDGETQYF. In nucleotides, the CDR3 is TGTGCCAGTAGTATAGGGCTAGCGGGAGTCTATGACGGGGAGACCCAGTACTTC.

The V call is TRBV28, the J call TRBJ2-3, with 11 bases lining up with TRBD2. The CDR3 runs 14 residues. Germline lookup yields CDR1 MDHEN and CDR2 SYDVKM. Unmatched junction bases numbered 2, after V lost 4 bases and J lost 5 bases. The DNA of the CDR3 is TGTGCCAGCAGTTCAGGGACTAGCGGAGATACGCAGTATTTT. Protein sequence: CASSSGTSGDTQYF.

The chain joins TRBV19 to TRBJ1-5; TRBD1 might be the D (5 bases). The length of the CDR3 is 15 residues. The V gene lost 0 bases and the J gene lost 4 bases, with 10 bases spanning the gap. Germline V lookup: CDR1 LNHDA, CDR2 SQIVND (reference sequence). This CDR3 is CASSIDHQGNQPQHF. CDR3 nucleotides: TGTGCCAGTAGTATAGATCATCAGGGTAATCAGCCCCAGCATTTT.

The rearrangement uses TRBV4-1 and TRBJ2-3, with 12 bases matching TRBD2. V was clipped by 2 bases and J by 2 bases; unmatched bases: 5. The V gene's germline CDR1 is MGHRA and CDR2 YSYEKL. The CDR3 is 17 amino acids. The CDR3 is CASSQFGLAGNTDTQYF. CDR3 sequence (DNA): TGCGCCAGCAGCCAATTCGGACTAGCGGGAAACACAGATACGCAGTATTTT.

The chain has TRBV4-1 and TRBJ2-7; TRBD2 matches 10 bases. This CDR3 is built from 15 residues. V trimming: 2 bases; J trimming: 5 bases; junction bases outside the gene matches: 6. Germline V CDR1 and CDR2: MGHRA, YSYEKL. CDR3 sequence (DNA): TGCGCCAGCAGCCAATCCACTAGCGGGATCGACGAGCAGTACTTC. Residues: CASSQSTSGIDEQYF.

Concerning this clone: The sample contains more than one DNA sequence encoding this CDR3. This chain links TRBV6-5 with TRBJ1-1, with D perhaps TRBD1 (5 bases). Deletions cut 2 bases from V and 4 bases from J, with 5 bases between. The CDR3 loop spans 12 amino acids. Looked up from germline, CDR1 is MNHEY and CDR2 is SVGAGI. The chain's CDR3 is CASSYGGTEAFF. The CDR3 DNA reads TGTGCCAGCAGTTACGGGGGCACTGAAGCTTTCTTT.

The rearrangement joins TRBV9 to TRBJ2-3; TRBD2 agrees at 11 bases. V lost 0 bases to trimming and J lost 2 bases; unmatched junction nucleotides: 8. Germline V gene sequence: CDR1 SGDLS, CDR2 YYNGEE. The CDR3 extends over 18 amino acids. This CDR3 reads CASSVAGLAAIHTDTQYF. CDR3 nucleotides: TGTGCCAGCAGCGTAGCGGGACTAGCGGCTATCCACACAGATACGCAGTATTTT.

The V gene is TRBV4-1, the J gene TRBJ2-7, with D possibly being TRBD2 (6 bases). The germline gives CDR1 MGHRA, CDR2 YSYEKL. Between the trimmed V and J ends, which lost 3 bases and 1 base, there was a span of 7 bases. The CDR3 extends over 13 amino acids. CDR3 in amino acids: CASSQGGSYEQYF. Written as DNA, the CDR3 is TGCGCCAGCAGCCAGGGGGGATCCTACGAGCAGTACTTC.

The chain uses TRBV27 and TRBJ2-3, with D possibly being TRBD1 (5 bases). This CDR3 spans 15 amino acids. Per the germline V gene, CDR1 is MNHEY and CDR2 is SMNVEV (reference sequence). The V end was cut by 5 bases, the J end by 2 bases, with 14 bases between. CDR3 region: CASSTGQGSTDTQYF. CDR3 bases: TGTGCCAGCAGTACAGGACAAGGGTCCACAGATACGCAGTATTTT.

The V gene is TRBV29-1, the J gene TRBJ2-1; TRBD2 agrees at 9 bases. This CDR3 spans 13 amino acids. V lost 4 bases and J lost 9; bases outside the gene matches: 7. Germline CDR1 reads SQVTM; CDR2 reads ANQGSEA. CDR3 DNA sequence: TGCAGCGTTGTTAGCGGGAGAGGTTTTGAGCAGTTCTTC. Its protein product is CSVVSGRGFEQFF.

The chain uses TRBV2 and TRBJ1-5; tentative D call: TRBD1 (6 bases). CDR1 is SNHLY and CDR2 is FYNNEI in the germline V gene. V gave up 3 bases and J gave up 3 bases, with 12 bases separating them. CDR3 length: 15 amino acids. The CDR3 region has the DNA TGTGCCAGCAGTGATACCGGGGGCTTCAATCAGCCCCAGCATTTT. It yields the protein CASSDTGGFNQPQHF.